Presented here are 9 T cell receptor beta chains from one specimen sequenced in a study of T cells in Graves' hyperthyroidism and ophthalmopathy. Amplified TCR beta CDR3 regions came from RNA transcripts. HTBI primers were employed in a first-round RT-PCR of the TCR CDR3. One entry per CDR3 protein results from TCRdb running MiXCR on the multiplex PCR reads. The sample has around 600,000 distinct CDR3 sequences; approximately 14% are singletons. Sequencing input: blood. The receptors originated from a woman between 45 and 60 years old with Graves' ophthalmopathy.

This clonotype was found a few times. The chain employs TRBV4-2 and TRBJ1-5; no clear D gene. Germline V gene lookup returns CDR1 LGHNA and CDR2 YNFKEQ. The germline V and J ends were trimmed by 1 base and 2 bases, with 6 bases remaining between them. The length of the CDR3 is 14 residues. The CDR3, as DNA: TGTGCCAGCAGCCAAGCGAAGGGCAATCAGCCCCAGCATTTT. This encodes CASSQAKGNQPQHF.

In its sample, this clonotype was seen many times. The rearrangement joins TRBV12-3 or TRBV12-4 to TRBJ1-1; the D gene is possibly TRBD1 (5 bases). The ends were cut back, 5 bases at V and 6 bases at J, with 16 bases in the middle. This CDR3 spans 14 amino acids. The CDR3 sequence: CASSTRGGVPEAFF. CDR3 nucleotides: TGTGCCAGCAGTACTCGGGGGGGGGTCCCTGAAGCTTTCTTT.

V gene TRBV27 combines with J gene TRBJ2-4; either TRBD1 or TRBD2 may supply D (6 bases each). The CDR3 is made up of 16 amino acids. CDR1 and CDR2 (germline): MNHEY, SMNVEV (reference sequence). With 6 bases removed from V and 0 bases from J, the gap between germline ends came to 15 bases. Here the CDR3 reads CASRPRGVLAKNIQYF. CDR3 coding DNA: TGTGCCAGCAGACCTAGGGGGGTCTTAGCCAAAAACATTCAGTACTTC.

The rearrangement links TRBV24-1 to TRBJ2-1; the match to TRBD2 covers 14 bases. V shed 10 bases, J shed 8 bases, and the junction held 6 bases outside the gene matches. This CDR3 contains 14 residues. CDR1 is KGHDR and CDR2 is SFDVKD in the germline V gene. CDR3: CATGTSGSLDEQFF. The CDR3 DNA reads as TGTGCCACAGGGACTAGCGGGAGTCTGGATGAGCAGTTCTTC.

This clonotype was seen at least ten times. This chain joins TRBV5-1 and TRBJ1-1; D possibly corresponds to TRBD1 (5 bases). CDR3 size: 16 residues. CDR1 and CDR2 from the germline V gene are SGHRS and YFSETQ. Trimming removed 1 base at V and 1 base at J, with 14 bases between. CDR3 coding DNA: TGCGCCAGCAGCTTGATTGGAGGGGACCCGAACACTGAAGCTTTCTTT. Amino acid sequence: CASSLIGGDPNTEAFF.

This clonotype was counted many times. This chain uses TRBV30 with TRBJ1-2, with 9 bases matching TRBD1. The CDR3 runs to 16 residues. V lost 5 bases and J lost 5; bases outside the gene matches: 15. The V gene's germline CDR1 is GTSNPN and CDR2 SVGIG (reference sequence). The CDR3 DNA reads TGTGCCTGGGGCCTTATTACAGGGGGCGCGCGGTATGGCTACACCTTC. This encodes CAWGLITGGARYGYTF.

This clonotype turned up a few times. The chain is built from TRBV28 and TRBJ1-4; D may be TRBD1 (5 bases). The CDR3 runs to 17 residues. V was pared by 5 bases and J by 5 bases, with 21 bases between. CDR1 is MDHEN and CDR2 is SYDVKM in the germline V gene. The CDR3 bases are TGTGCCAGCAGTCAACACATTGGGGGGATGGTAAATGAAAAACTGTTTTTT. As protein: CASSQHIGGMVNEKLFF. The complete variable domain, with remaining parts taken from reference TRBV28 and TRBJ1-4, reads DVKVTQSSRYLVKRTGEKVFLECVQDMDHENMFWYRQDPGLGLRLIYFSYDVKMKEKGDIPEGYSVSREKKERFSLILESASTNQTSMYLCASSQHIGGMVNEKLFFGSGTQLSVL.

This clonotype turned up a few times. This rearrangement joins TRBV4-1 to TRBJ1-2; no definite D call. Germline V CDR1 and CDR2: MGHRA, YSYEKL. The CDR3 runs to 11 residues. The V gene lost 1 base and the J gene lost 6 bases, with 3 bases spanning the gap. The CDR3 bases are TGCGCCAGCAGCCAAGGAGATGGCTACACCTTC. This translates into CASSQGDGYTF.

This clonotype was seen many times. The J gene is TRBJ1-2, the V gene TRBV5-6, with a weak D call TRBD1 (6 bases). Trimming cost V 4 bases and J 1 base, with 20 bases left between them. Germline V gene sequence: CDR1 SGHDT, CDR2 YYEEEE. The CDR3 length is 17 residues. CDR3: CASSTSGPGVLNYGYTF. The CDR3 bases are TGTGCCAGCAGCACGTCAGGACCAGGGGTCCTTAACTATGGCTACACCTTC.